The TCR beta chain under discussion was sequenced for a study of control samples from healthy donors and cancer patients (dated by TCRdb to the early 2020s). Library method: the immunoSEQ multiplex PCR assay. TCRdb limited this immuneACCESS table to in-frame rearrangements with V and J called. A share of clones is missing; checked studies link under half to unresolved V genes, and the rest is unexplained. A total of about 410,000 clones appear in this sample, about nine tenths of them only once. Of the sample, around 6.4% is held by the ten largest clones. This clone has a handful of counts. The target of this receptor is not known. Base qualities are not recorded, but no much larger clone differs from it by a single base. V sheds 7 bases and J sheds 1 base, leaving 10 bases between their ends. The CDR3 goes from the cysteine to the phenylalanine over 13 residues. Here the CDR3 DNA is all that survives: 39 bases in frame from base 1. CDR1 and CDR2 (SNHLY, FYNNEI) derive from the germline V gene.

This sequence uses TRBV2 and TRBJ1-1; TRBD1 is a possible D gene, resting on 5 matching bases. The receptor comes from a man aged 35 to 55 with head and neck cancer. The sample taken for sequencing was PBMCs. The CDR3 is CASTRQSNTEAFF. In nucleotides, the sequence is TGTGCCAGCACCAGACAGTCGAACACTGAAGCTTTCTTT.